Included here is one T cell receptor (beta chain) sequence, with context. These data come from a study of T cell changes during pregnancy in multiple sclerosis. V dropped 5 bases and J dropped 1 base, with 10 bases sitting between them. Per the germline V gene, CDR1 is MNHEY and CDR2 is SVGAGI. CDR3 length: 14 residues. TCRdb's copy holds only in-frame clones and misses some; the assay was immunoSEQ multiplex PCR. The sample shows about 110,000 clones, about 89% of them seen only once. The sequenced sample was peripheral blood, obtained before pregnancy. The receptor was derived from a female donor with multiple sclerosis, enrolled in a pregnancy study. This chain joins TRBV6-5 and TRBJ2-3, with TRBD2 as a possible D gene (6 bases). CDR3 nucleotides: TGTGCCAGCAGTACGGGACTCGGCACAGATACGCAGTATTTT. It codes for CASSTGLGTDTQYF.